This T cell receptor beta chain was found in a study of blood T cell repertoires in COVID-19. Study-wide context: Sample material is recorded as cDNA or gDNA derived from T cells, B-cell-depleted T cells, or PBMCs.

Germline CDR1 reads LNHDA; CDR2 reads SQIVND (reference sequence). The V end was cut by 7 bases, the J end by 5 bases, with 15 bases between. The CDR3 covers 14 residues. In the original analysis: The assay estimated nucleated cells by amplifying reference gene primers. Data came from immunoSEQ multiplex PCR; TCRdb stores just in-frame clones and leaves some out. That table gives V, J and clone size, and the DNA gave D and trimming. The sample carries roughly 230,000 clones, about 87% recorded once. Input material: peripheral blood. This sequence originates from a man aged 65-85 years with acute or convalescent COVID-19. The genes are TRBV19 and TRBJ2-1; the D gene is possibly TRBD2 (5 bases). The CDR3 sequence is CASTTGVYHNEQFF. The CDR3, as DNA: TGTGCCAGTACCACCGGGGTCTACCACAATGAGCAGTTCTTC.